The TCR beta chain described here comes from a study of human T cells and chemical hapten exposure. Study-level background: An area of 2 cm by 2 cm on upper inner arm skin received 2% DPC for sensitization. Alopecia areata, totalis and universalis patients, mostly female, were included. Study outcomes and limitations: Expanded TCRs produced significantly more large CDR3 similarity clusters than controls did.

Turning to this clonotype: What it binds is not known.

As the library was built, unique molecular identifiers were attached to individual cDNA molecules. TCRdb reanalysed the RACE reads using MiXCR and keeps one entry per CDR3 protein. The table shows under 450,000 distinct CDR3 sequences, with about 6.3% occurring only once. Noted time point: patch test 2, 6 weeks after DPC sensitization. Treatment noted: therapeutic diphenylcyclopropenone sensitization with weekly scalp DPC. This CDR3 is 12 amino acids long. The germline V gene has CDR1 MNHNY and CDR2 SVGAGI (reference sequence). Trimming cost V 2 bases and J 8 bases, with 7 bases left between them. This clonotype originated in a woman between 18 and 29 years old with alopecia areata. Some clones in this sample may be carry-over from other donors' samples. V is TRBV6-6 and J is TRBJ1-5, with D maybe TRBD1 (5 bases). The sequencing used whole blood, collected in connection with sensitization to the hapten diphenylcyclopropenone (DPC). CDR3 sequence: CASSYPGEPQHF. DNA of the CDR3: TGTGCCAGCAGTTACCCGGGGGAGCCCCAGCATTTT.